These 17 T cell receptor beta chains share one sample of origin, sequenced in a study of cytomegalovirus exposure and HLA in healthy donors. The PCR contained 60 Vbeta and 13 Jbeta primers. This table comes from immunoSEQ multiplex PCR, and its TCRdb copy is limited to in-frame clones, with some not included. The sample contains over 150,000 clones, around 84% of which appear only once. The specimen was PBMCs. The receptor source for this set is a middle-aged woman in good health and CMV-seropositive.

This sequence joins TRBV4-1 and TRBJ2-3; weak D call: TRBD2 (6 bases). The germline gives CDR1 MGHRA, CDR2 YSYEKL. V was trimmed by 1 base and J by 0 bases, leaving 8 bases between them. The CDR3 extends over 15 amino acids. CDR3 in amino acids: CASSQGLASTDTQYF. The DNA for the CDR3 is TGCGCCAGCAGCCAAGGTCTAGCGAGCACAGATACGCAGTATTTT.

This clone has only one observation. The chain links TRBV7-3 to TRBJ2-2; 11 bases agree with TRBD2. The germline gives CDR1 SGHTA, CDR2 FQGTGA. V gave up 0 bases and J gave up 2 bases; unmatched junction bases: 2. The CDR3 extends over 17 amino acids. The CDR3 nucleotides read TGTGCCAGCAGCTTAACAGGGACTAGCGGCAACACCGGGGAGCTGTTTTTT. It yields the protein CASSLTGTSGNTGELFF.

The chain uses TRBV6-6 and TRBJ1-2; 7 positions agree with TRBD1. The CDR3 extends over 15 amino acids. Germline loops: CDR1 MNHNY, CDR2 SVGAGI (reference sequence). V gave up 2 bases and J gave up 5 bases; unmatched junction bases: 8. In nucleotides, the CDR3 is TGTGCCAGCAGTTACGGGACAGCCTGGGGGTATGGCTACACCTTC. Protein product: CASSYGTAWGYGYTF.

V and J are TRBV27 and TRBJ1-5; D may be TRBD1 (5 bases). The CDR3 extends over 16 amino acids. Trimming pared 6 bases from V and 0 bases from J, leaving 15 bases between. The germline V gene encodes CDR1 MNHEY and CDR2 SMNVEV (reference sequence). The CDR3 nucleotides read TGTGCCAGCAGGCGTACAGGATTCCTTAGCAATCAGCCCCAGCATTTT. This sequence encodes CASRRTGFLSNQPQHF.

CDR3 coding DNA: TGTGCCAGCAGTGGAGGCAGAAAAAGTTCCGGGGAGCTGTTTTTT. This encodes CASSGGRKSSGELFF. The rearrangement links TRBV2 to TRBJ2-2; D is uncertain. Germline CDR1 reads SNHLY; CDR2 reads FYNNEI. V was trimmed by 4 bases and J by 6 bases, leaving 15 bases between them. The CDR3 spans 15 residues.

The rearrangement joins TRBV5-6 to TRBJ2-5; D might be TRBD2 (6 bases). Germline V gene data show CDR1 as SGHDT and CDR2 as YYEEEE. The CDR3 spans 15 residues. Trimming stripped 5 bases from V and 1 base from J, with 15 bases between. The CDR3 protein is CASSGVSGPQETQYF. The CDR3 DNA follows: TGTGCCAGCAGTGGGGTTAGCGGACCCCAAGAGACCCAGTACTTC.

The CDR3 nucleotides read TGCGCCAGCAGTGGCGGGGCCTGGGGCAATGAGCAGTTCTTC. Translated: CASSGGAWGNEQFF. The chain uses TRBV10-2 and TRBJ2-1; D may be TRBD2 (6 bases). Germline V lookup: CDR1 WSHSY, CDR2 SAAADI. The CDR3 consists of 14 residues. The V gene lost 4 bases and the J gene lost 6 bases, with 13 bases spanning the gap.

The V and J genes are TRBV5-1 and TRBJ2-5; 7 bases are shared with TRBD2. J lost 1 base, V lost 1 base, and 1 base had no gene match. There are 14 residues in the CDR3. CDR1 is SGHRS, CDR2 YFSETQ, per germline. CDR3 protein: CASSLSSGQETQYF. The DNA for the CDR3 is TGCGCCAGCAGCTTGTCTAGCGGCCAAGAGACCCAGTACTTC.

The chain carries TRBV15 and TRBJ2-3; 7 bases match TRBD2. V lost 0 bases and J lost 6; bases outside the gene matches: 9. The CDR3 consists of 16 residues. The V gene's germline CDR1 is LNHNV and CDR2 YYDKDF (reference sequence). The CDR3 sequence: CATSREGGSFLDTQYF. Written as DNA, the CDR3 is TGTGCCACCAGCAGAGAGGGAGGGAGTTTCCTGGATACGCAGTATTTT.

The V and J genes are TRBV19 and TRBJ1-3, with D tentatively TRBD1 (5 bases). There are 15 residues in the CDR3. From germline, CDR1 is LNHDA and CDR2 SQIVND (reference sequence). Trimming removed 3 bases at V and 2 bases at J, with 11 bases between. The CDR3 loop is CASSIRQIPGNTIYF. DNA for the CDR3: TGTGCCAGTAGTATCCGACAGATTCCTGGAAACACCATATATTTT.

The sample holds one count of this clone. The chain joins TRBV27 to TRBJ2-7; tentative D call: TRBD2 (5 bases). V shed 5 bases and J shed 5 bases, with 19 bases lying between them. The V gene's germline CDR1 is MNHEY and CDR2 SMNVEV (reference sequence). The CDR3 runs to 15 residues. The CDR3 DNA reads TGTGCCAGCAGTAAGGTAGGGCGGGTTGAAAACGAGCAGTACTTC. Translation gives CASSKVGRVENEQYF.

This clone was found once. This rearrangement joins TRBV19 to TRBJ1-5, with D possibly TRBD1 on 6 matching bases. The CDR3 spans 15 residues. Trimming cost V 4 bases and J 6 bases, with 16 bases left between them. Germline assignment: CDR1 LNHDA and CDR2 SQIVND (reference sequence). Here the CDR3 reads CASSRDTSKRQPQHF. For the CDR3, the DNA is TGTGCCAGTAGTAGGGACACATCTAAGCGTCAGCCCCAGCATTTT.

This clone was observed once. The chain carries TRBV19 and TRBJ1-2; 7 bases align to TRBD1. CDR1 is LNHDA, CDR2 SQIVND, per germline (reference sequence). The CDR3 has 15 residues. V dropped 6 bases and J dropped 4; count of bases not matched to a gene: 11. Here the CDR3 DNA reads TGTGCCAGTAGAAACTCCGGGACAGCGATCTATGGCTACACCTTC. It yields the protein CASRNSGTAIYGYTF.

This rearrangement joins TRBV27 to TRBJ1-1; tentatively, D is TRBD1 (6 bases). The germline gives CDR1 MNHEY, CDR2 SMNVEV (reference sequence). V shed 2 bases and J shed 1 base, with 8 bases lying between them. The CDR3 sequence is 14 residues long. The CDR3 is CASSLPTGNTEAFF. CDR3 in DNA: TGTGCCAGCAGTTTACCGACAGGGAACACTGAAGCTTTCTTT.

The chain combines TRBV5-1 with TRBJ2-1; a weak D match, TRBD2 (5 bases). The CDR3 loop spans 15 amino acids. Germline values: CDR1 SGHRS, CDR2 YFSETQ. Between the trimmed V and J ends, which lost 0 bases and 4 bases, there was a span of 11 bases. The CDR3 loop reads CASSLASGLYNEQFF. Here the CDR3 DNA reads TGCGCCAGCAGCTTGGCCTCCGGACTTTACAATGAGCAGTTCTTC.

This clone was picked up a small number of times. CDR3 DNA: TGTGCCAGCAGTGTCCTCGGGGGACAGGACACAGATACGCAGTATTTT. It encodes CASSVLGGQDTDTQYF. The chain uses TRBV2 and TRBJ2-3; 8 positions agree with TRBD1. The V and J ends lost 4 bases and 2 bases, in that order; junction bases with no gene match: 8. The CDR3 loop spans 16 amino acids. Germline V gene lookup returns CDR1 SNHLY and CDR2 FYNNEI.

This clone was detected only once. The V call is TRBV7-3, the J call TRBJ2-7; 10 nucleotides align to TRBD2. The germline V gene has CDR1 SGHTA and CDR2 FQGTGA. The CDR3 consists of 15 residues. Trimming cost V 5 bases and J 1 base; bases outside gene matches: 5. CDR3 sequence: CASSRIAGGSYEQYF. DNA for the CDR3: TGTGCCAGCAGCAGAATAGCGGGAGGTTCCTACGAGCAGTACTTC.